The 20 T cell receptor beta chains listed next were all sequenced from one sample in a study of T cells after yellow fever vaccination. TCRdb reprocessed the 5' RACE reads with MiXCR, giving one entry per CDR3 protein. The data show more than 200,000 distinct CDR3 sequences, roughly 3.5% seen once. Sequencing used PBMCs, obtained 15 days after the yellow fever booster vaccination. The receptors were sampled from a man aged 18 to 30 who received the YFV17D yellow fever vaccine.

This clonotype was detected ten times or more. V is TRBV7-2 and J is TRBJ1-1, with D maybe TRBD1 (5 bases). Trimming took 5 bases from V and 3 from J, leaving 10 bases between them. Germline V gene lookup returns CDR1 SGHTA and CDR2 FQGNSA. This CDR3 spans 13 amino acids. CDR3: CASSVNRYTEAFF. CDR3 nucleotide sequence: TGTGCCAGCAGCGTAAACAGGTACACTGAAGCTTTCTTT.

This clonotype was seen repeatedly, ten times or more. The chain carries TRBV18 and TRBJ1-5; D remains unclear. CDR3 length: 14 amino acids. V was cut by 1 base and J by 4 bases, with 8 bases left in between. Germline V lookup: CDR1 KGHSH, CDR2 LQKENI. The CDR3 sequence is CASSPLTGNQPQHF. The CDR3 DNA sequence: TGTGCCAGCTCACCACTGACGGGTAATCAGCCCCAGCATTTT. Complete variable domain (other parts from reference TRBV18 and TRBJ1-5): NAGVMQNPRHLVRRRGQEARLRCSPMKGHSHVYWYRQLPEEGLKFMVYLQKENIIDESGMPKERFSAEFPKEGPSILRIQQVVRGDSAAYFCASSPLTGNQPQHFGDGTRLSIL.

The rearrangement links TRBV24-1 to TRBJ2-1; weak D call: TRBD1 (6 bases). The length of the CDR3 is 17 residues. The V gene lost 3 bases and the J gene lost 7 bases, with 21 bases spanning the gap. Germline V gene data show CDR1 as KGHDR and CDR2 as SFDVKD. CDR3 bases: TGTGCCACCAGTGATCCGACCTCATATAGACAGGATAATGAGCAGTTCTTC. Protein: CATSDPTSYRQDNEQFF.

This clonotype showed up many times. The rearrangement uses TRBV24-1 and TRBJ2-3; 10 nucleotides match TRBD1. The germline gives CDR1 KGHDR, CDR2 SFDVKD. The junction had 8 bases not matched to a gene; V was cut back by 3 bases and J by 3 bases. The CDR3 is 17 residues long. The CDR3, as DNA: TGTGCCACCAGTGATACCCGGGACAGGGGTGGGACAGATACGCAGTATTTT. Protein product: CATSDTRDRGGTDTQYF.

This clonotype was recorded at least ten times. The chain has TRBV18 and TRBJ2-1, with 9 bases aligning to TRBD2. Germline values: CDR1 KGHSH, CDR2 LQKENI. The CDR3 is made up of 15 amino acids. The V gene end was trimmed by 6 bases and the J gene end by 3 bases; junction bases not matched to a gene: 6. The CDR3 nucleotides are TGTGCCAGCTCCCCGACTAGCGGTAACTACAATGAGCAGTTCTTC. It specifies CASSPTSGNYNEQFF. The full variable domain, completed using reference TRBV18 and TRBJ2-1, is NAGVMQNPRHLVRRRGQEARLRCSPMKGHSHVYWYRQLPEEGLKFMVYLQKENIIDESGMPKERFSAEFPKEGPSILRIQQVVRGDSAAYFCASSPTSGNYNEQFFGPGTRLTVL.

This clonotype was seen ten or more times. This rearrangement joins TRBV14 to TRBJ1-4; TRBD1 might be the D (6 bases). Looked up from germline, CDR1 is SGHDN and CDR2 is FVKESK. V gave up 1 base and J gave up 8 bases, with 20 bases separating them. The length of the CDR3 is 17 residues. The CDR3 region is CASSQAQGAGVDEKLFF. The CDR3 DNA is TGTGCCAGCAGCCAAGCCCAAGGAGCAGGGGTTGACGAAAAACTGTTTTTT.

This clonotype was observed at least ten times. The chain carries TRBV20-1 and TRBJ1-2, with D tentatively TRBD1 (6 bases). The CDR3 has 14 residues. V gave up 0 bases and J gave up 8 bases, with 16 bases separating them. CDR1 and CDR2 from the germline V gene are DFQATT and SNEGSKA (reference sequence). CDR3 amino acids: CSARDGGAASGYTF. In DNA, the CDR3 is TGCAGTGCTAGAGATGGGGGGGCGGCGTCCGGCTACACCTTC.

This clonotype occurred a few times. The chain joins TRBV30 to TRBJ2-7; tentative D call: TRBD2 (6 bases). The CDR3 has 14 residues. The germline CDR1 and CDR2 sequences are GTSNPN and SVGIG (reference sequence). Trimming left V 2 bases short and J 2 bases short, with 13 bases between. CDR3 coding DNA: TGTGCCTGGAGTCCCGGGACTCTGGCCTACGAGCAGTACTTC. Its translation is CAWSPGTLAYEQYF.

This clonotype was seen a handful of times. This sequence joins TRBV7-6 and TRBJ2-5; 7 positions agree with TRBD2. Germline values: CDR1 SGHVS, CDR2 FNYEAQ. The junction had 9 bases not matched to a gene; V was cut back by 0 bases and J by 5 bases. The CDR3 runs 16 residues. The CDR3: CASSLALDGGGETQYF. The CDR3 coding sequence is TGTGCCAGCAGCTTAGCCCTAGACGGGGGAGGGGAGACCCAGTACTTC.

This clonotype has at least ten counts. Here the CDR3 reads CASSSRLETGAFYGYTF. CDR3 in DNA: TGTGCCAGCAGCTCTCGGTTGGAAACAGGGGCCTTCTATGGCTACACCTTC. V usage is TRBV5-5 and J usage is TRBJ1-2, with 7 bases identical to TRBD1. Germline lookup yields CDR1 SGHKS and CDR2 YYEKEE (reference sequence). This CDR3 is 17 amino acids long. V lost 3 bases and J lost 4; bases outside the gene matches: 15.

This clonotype was detected ten times or more. This chain connects TRBV6-6 to TRBJ2-2, with 12 bases matching TRBD2. Germline V gives CDR1 MNHNY, CDR2 SVGAGI (reference sequence). V lost 2 bases, J lost 5 bases, and 12 bases stayed unmatched. CDR3 length: 19 amino acids. The CDR3 sequence: CASSYLLHTSGGRTGELFF. CDR3 coding DNA: TGTGCCAGCAGTTACCTACTCCATACTAGCGGGGGGAGGACCGGGGAGCTGTTTTTT.

The chain has TRBV25-1 and TRBJ2-3; 7 bases match TRBD2. Trimming at V came to 8 bases and at J to 0 bases, leaving 2 bases not matched to a gene. Looked up from germline, CDR1 is MGHDK and CDR2 is SYGVNS. The CDR3 is 13 residues long. Here the CDR3 DNA reads TGTGCCAGCTGGGGGGGAAGCACAGATACGCAGTATTTT. This sequence encodes CASWGGSTDTQYF.

There are many counts of this clonotype. This sequence joins TRBV6-1 and TRBJ2-7, with D possibly being TRBD1 or TRBD2 (5 bases each). This CDR3 is built from 13 residues. Trimming removed 6 bases from V and 2 bases from J, with 11 bases in between. CDR1 MNHNS and CDR2 SASEGT come from the germline V gene. This CDR3 is CASRGERAYEQYV. In DNA, the CDR3 is TGTGCCAGCAGGGGGGAACGGGCCTACGAGCAGTACGTC.

This clonotype was seen repeatedly, ten times or more. The J gene is TRBJ2-1, the V gene TRBV3-1; D perhaps matches TRBD1 (6 bases). V dropped 4 bases and J dropped 4 bases, with 11 bases sitting between them. CDR3 length equals 14 residues. From germline, CDR1 is LGHDT and CDR2 YNNKEL (reference sequence). The CDR3 spells CASSRQDSYNEQFF. In DNA form, the CDR3 reads TGTGCCAGCAGCCGCCAGGACAGTTACAATGAGCAGTTCTTC.

This clonotype was counted many times. The CDR3 nucleotides are TGTGCCAGCAGCGAAGGACAGGGTTCGGCCTCACCCCTCCACTTT. This sequence encodes CASSEGQGSASPLHF. This chain uses TRBV4-2 with TRBJ1-6, with 8 bases identical to TRBD1. J gave up 10 bases and V 5 bases, and 10 bases lay outside the gene matches. Germline lookup yields CDR1 LGHNA and CDR2 YNFKEQ. CDR3 length: 15 residues.

In this sample, this clonotype turned up many times. The CDR3 region has the DNA TGTGCCAGCAGCTCGCCACTAGCGGGGGGTCCGAACACCGGGGAGCTGTTTTTT. It encodes CASSSPLAGGPNTGELFF. The chain employs TRBV5-4 and TRBJ2-2; 12 positions agree with TRBD2. The CDR3 covers 18 residues. The germline CDR1 and CDR2 sequences are SGHNT and YYREEE (reference sequence). The J segment lost 0 bases and the V segment lost 3 bases, leaving 6 bases of the junction unmatched.

This clonotype was picked up many times. The J gene is TRBJ2-7, the V gene TRBV30; unclear D gene. Between the trimmed V and J ends, which lost 2 bases and 6 bases, there was a span of 14 bases. The germline CDR1 and CDR2 sequences are GTSNPN and SVGIG (reference sequence). This CDR3 region has 13 residues. CDR3 in amino acids: CAWSRDLIREQYF. The CDR3 DNA is TGTGCCTGGAGTAGGGATCTGATACGCGAGCAGTACTTC.

This clonotype has at least ten counts. The chain employs TRBV7-2 and TRBJ2-1; D call uncertain. There are 17 residues in the CDR3. Germline CDR1 reads SGHTA; CDR2 reads FQGNSA. Trimming removed 2 bases at V and 5 bases at J, with 19 bases between. In DNA form, the CDR3 reads TGTGCCAGCAGCTTACCCGCGCCGGCCCCCAGCCACAATGAGCAGTTCTTC. Protein product: CASSLPAPAPSHNEQFF.

This clonotype occurred many times. The chain couples TRBV20-1 to TRBJ2-5, with D possibly matching TRBD2 (5 bases). Germline CDR1 and CDR2: DFQATT and SNEGSKA (reference sequence). The V gene lost 6 bases and the J gene lost 5 bases, with 22 bases spanning the gap. The CDR3 has 15 residues. In DNA, the CDR3 is TGCAGTGCCACATCACATGAAGCGGTAGTGGAGACCCAGTACTTC. Translating it yields CSATSHEAVVETQYF.

This clonotype came up many times. The chain is built from TRBV4-1 and TRBJ1-1; D unresolved. The CDR3 totals 17 residues. V was shortened by 5 bases and J by 5 bases, with 24 bases between the two germline ends. Germline lookup yields CDR1 MGHRA and CDR2 YSYEKL. CDR3 in amino acids: CASSSRTGSGRWTEAFF. The CDR3 DNA is TGCGCCAGCAGCTCACGGACCGGATCGGGAAGATGGACTGAAGCTTTCTTT.